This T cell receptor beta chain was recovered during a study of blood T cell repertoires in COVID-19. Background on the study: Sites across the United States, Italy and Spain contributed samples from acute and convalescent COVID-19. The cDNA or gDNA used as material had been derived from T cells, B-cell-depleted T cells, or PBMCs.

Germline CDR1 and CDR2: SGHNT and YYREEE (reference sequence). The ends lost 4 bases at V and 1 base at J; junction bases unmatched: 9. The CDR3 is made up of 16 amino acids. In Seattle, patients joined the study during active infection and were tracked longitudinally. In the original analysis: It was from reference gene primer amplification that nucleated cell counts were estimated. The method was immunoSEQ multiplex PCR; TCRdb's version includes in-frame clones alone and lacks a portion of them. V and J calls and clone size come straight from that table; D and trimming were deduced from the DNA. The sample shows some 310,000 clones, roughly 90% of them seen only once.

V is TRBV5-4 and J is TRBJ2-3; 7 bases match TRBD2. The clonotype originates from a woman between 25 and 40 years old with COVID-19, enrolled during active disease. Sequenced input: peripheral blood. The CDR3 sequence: CASSLGGAGRTDTQYF. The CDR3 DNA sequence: TGTGCCAGCAGCCTCGGTGGAGCGGGGCGCACAGATACGCAGTATTTT.